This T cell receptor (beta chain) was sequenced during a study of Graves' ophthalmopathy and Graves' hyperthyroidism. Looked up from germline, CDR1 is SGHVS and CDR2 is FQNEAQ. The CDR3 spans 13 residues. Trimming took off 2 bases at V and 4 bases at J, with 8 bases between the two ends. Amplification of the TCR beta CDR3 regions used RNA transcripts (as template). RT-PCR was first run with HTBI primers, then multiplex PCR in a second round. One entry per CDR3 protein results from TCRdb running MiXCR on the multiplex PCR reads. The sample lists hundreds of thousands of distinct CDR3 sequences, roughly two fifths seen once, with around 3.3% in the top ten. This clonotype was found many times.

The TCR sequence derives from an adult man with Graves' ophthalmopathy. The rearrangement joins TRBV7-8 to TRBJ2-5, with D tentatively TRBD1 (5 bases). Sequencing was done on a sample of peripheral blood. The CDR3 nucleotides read TGTGCCAGCAGCTTACAGGGCCCAGAGACCCAGTACTTC. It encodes CASSLQGPETQYF.